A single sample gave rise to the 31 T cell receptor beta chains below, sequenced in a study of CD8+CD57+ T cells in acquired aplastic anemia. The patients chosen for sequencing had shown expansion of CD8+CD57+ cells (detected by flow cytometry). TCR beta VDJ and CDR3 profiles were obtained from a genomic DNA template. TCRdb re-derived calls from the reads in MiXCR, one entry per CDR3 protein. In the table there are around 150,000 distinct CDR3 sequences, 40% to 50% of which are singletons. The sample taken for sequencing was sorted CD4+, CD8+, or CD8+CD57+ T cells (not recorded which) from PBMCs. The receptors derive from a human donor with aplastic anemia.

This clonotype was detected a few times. DNA for the CDR3: TGTGCCAGCAGCTTGGATGGGGGGGAGGAGACCCAGTACTTC. It encodes CASSLDGGEETQYF. This chain links TRBV5-6 with TRBJ2-5; 7 bases map to TRBD2. Germline CDR1 is SGHDT and CDR2 is YYEEEE. V lost 0 bases and J lost 5; bases outside the gene matches: 4. This CDR3 is built from 14 residues.

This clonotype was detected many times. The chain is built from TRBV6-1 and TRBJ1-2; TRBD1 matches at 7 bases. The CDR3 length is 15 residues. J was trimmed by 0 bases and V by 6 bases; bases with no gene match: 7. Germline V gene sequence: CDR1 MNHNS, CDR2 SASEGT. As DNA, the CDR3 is TGTGCCAGCAGCCCACTGCAGGGGGCTAACTATGGCTACACCTTC. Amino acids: CASSPLQGANYGYTF.

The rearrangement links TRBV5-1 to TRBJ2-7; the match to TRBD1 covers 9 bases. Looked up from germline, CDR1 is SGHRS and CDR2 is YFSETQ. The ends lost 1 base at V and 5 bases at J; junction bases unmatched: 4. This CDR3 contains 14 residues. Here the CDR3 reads CASSLRGQGNEQYF. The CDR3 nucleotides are TGCGCCAGCAGCTTGAGGGGACAGGGAAACGAGCAGTACTTC.

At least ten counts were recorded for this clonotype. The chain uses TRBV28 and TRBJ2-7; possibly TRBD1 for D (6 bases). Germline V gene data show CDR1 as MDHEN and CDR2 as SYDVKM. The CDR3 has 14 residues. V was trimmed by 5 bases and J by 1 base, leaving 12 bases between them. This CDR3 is CASSPQQGSYEQYF. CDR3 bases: TGTGCCAGCAGTCCACAACAGGGTTCCTACGAGCAGTACTTC.

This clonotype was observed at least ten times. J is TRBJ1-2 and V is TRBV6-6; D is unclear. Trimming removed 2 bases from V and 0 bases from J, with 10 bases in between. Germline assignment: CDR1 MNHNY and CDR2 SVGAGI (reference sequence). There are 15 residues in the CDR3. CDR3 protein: CASSYGLASNYGYTF. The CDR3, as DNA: TGTGCCAGCAGTTACGGTCTGGCCTCTAACTATGGCTACACCTTC.

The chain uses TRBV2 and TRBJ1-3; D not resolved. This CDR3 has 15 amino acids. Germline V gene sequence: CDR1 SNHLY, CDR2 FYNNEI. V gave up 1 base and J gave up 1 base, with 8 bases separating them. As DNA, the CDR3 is TGTGCCAGCAGTGAAGGAAGGGTGTCTGGAAACACCATATATTTT. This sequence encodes CASSEGRVSGNTIYF.

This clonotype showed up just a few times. The DNA for the CDR3 is TGTGCCAGTAGCCTACAGGGGGGGATCGGGAACACTGAAGCTTTCTTT. This codes for CASSLQGGIGNTEAFF. The chain links TRBV19 to TRBJ1-1, with TRBD1 identical over 8 bases. Germline CDR1 LNHDA, CDR2 SQIVND (reference sequence). The CDR3 covers 16 residues. The J segment lost 1 base and the V segment lost 6 bases, leaving 10 bases of the junction unmatched.

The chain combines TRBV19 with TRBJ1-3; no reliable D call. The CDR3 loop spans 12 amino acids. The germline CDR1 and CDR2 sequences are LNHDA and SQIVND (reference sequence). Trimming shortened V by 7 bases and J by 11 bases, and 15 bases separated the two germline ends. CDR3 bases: TGTGCCAGTACCAAATGGGAGGGCTCCATATATTTT. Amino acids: CASTKWEGSIYF. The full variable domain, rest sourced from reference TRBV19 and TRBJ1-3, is DGGITQSPKYLFRKEGQNVTLSCEQNLNHDAMYWYRQDPGQGLRLIYYSQIVNDFQKGDIAEGYSVSREKKESFPLTVTSAQKNPTAFYLCASTKWEGSIYFGEGSWLTVV.

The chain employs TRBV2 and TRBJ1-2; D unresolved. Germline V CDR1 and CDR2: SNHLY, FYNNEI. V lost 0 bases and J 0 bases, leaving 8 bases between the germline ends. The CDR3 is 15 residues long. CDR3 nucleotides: TGTGCCAGCAGTGAAGCGGAAGGTTCTAACTATGGCTACACCTTC. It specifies CASSEAEGSNYGYTF.

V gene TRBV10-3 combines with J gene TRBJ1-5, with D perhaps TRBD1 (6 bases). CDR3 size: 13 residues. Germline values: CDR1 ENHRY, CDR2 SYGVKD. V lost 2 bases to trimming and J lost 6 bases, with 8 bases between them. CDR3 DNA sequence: TGTGCCATCAGTGAGGGGGGGCTTCAGCCCCAGCATTTT. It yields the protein CAISEGGLQPQHF.

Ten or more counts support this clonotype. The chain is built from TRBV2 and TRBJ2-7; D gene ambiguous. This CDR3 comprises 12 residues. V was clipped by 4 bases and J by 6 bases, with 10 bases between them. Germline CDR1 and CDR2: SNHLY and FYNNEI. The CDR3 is CASSVYGGEQYF. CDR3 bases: TGTGCCAGCAGTGTGTATGGCGGCGAGCAGTACTTC.

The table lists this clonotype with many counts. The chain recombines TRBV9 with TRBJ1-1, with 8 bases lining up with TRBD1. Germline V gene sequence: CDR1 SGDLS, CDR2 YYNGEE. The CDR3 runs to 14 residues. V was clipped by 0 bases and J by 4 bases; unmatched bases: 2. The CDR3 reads CASSVAGGGTEAFF. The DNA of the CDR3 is TGTGCCAGCAGCGTAGCAGGGGGCGGCACTGAAGCTTTCTTT.

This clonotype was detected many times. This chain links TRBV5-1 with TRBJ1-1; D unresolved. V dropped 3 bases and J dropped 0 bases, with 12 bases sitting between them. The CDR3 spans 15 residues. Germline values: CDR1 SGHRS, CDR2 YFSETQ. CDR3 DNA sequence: TGCGCCAGCAGCTCGGTTCGACATATGAACACTGAAGCTTTCTTT. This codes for CASSSVRHMNTEAFF.

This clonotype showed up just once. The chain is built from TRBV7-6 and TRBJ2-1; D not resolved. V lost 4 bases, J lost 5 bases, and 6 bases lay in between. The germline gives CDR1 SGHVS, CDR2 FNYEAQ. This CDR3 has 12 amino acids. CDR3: CASSYRNNEQFF. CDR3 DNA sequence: TGTGCCAGCAGCTATCGGAACAATGAGCAGTTCTTC.

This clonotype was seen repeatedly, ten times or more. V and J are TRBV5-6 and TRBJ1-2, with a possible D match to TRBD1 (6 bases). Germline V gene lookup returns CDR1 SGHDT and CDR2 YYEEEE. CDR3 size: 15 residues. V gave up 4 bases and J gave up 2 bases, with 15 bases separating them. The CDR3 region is CASSGGDIPNYGYTF. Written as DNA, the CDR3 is TGTGCCAGCAGCGGGGGGGACATACCCAACTATGGCTACACCTTC.

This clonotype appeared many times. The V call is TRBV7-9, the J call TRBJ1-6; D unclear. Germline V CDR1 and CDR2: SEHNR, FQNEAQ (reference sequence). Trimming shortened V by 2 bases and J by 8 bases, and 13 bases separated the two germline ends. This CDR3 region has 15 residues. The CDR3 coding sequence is TGTGCCAGCAGCTTAAGTGAGGAATTCGATTCACCCCTCCACTTT. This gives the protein CASSLSEEFDSPLHF.

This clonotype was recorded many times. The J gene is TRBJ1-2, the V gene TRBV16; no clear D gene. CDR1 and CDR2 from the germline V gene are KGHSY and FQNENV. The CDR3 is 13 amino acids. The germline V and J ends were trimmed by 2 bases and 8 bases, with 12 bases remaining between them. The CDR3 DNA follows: TGTGCCAGCAGCCAAGCAGCAACTGGCGGCTACACCTTC. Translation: CASSQAATGGYTF.

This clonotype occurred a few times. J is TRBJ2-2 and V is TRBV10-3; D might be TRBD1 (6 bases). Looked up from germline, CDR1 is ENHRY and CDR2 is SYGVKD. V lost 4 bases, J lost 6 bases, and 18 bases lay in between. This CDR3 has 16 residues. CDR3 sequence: CAISGNRVPIAGELFF. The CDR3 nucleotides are TGTGCCATCAGTGGCAACAGGGTCCCGATCGCCGGGGAGCTGTTTTTT.

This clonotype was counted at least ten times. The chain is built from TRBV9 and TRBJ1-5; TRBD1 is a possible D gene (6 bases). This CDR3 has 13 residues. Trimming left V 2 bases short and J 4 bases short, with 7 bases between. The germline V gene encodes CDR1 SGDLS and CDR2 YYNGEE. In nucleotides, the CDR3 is TGTGCCAGCAGCGTTGGACAGAATCAGCCCCAGCATTTT. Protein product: CASSVGQNQPQHF. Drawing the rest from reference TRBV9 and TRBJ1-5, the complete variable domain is DSGVTQTPKHLITATGQRVTLRCSPRSGDLSVYWYQQSLDQGLQFLIQYYNGEERAKGNILERFSAQQFPDLHSELNLSSLELGDSALYFCASSVGQNQPQHFGDGTRLSIL.

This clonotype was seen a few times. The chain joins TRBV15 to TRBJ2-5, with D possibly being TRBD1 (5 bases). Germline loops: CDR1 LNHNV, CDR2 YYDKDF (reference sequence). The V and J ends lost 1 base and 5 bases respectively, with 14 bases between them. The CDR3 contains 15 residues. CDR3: CATSRGRDTLETQYF. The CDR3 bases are TGTGCCACCAGCAGAGGCAGGGATACTTTGGAGACCCAGTACTTC.

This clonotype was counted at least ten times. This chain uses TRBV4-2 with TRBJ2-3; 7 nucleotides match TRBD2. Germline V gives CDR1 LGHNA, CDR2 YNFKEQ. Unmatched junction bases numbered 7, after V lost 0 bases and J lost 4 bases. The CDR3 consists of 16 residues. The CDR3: CASSQDSWTSADTQYF. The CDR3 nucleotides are TGTGCCAGCAGCCAAGATTCGTGGACTAGTGCAGATACGCAGTATTTT.

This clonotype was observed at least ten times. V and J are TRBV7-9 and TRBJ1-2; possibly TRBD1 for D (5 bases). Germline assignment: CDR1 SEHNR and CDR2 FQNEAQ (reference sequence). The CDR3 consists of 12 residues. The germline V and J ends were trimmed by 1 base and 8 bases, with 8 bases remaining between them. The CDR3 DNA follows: TGTGCCAGCAGCTTAGGGGACGGGGGCTACACCTTC. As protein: CASSLGDGGYTF.

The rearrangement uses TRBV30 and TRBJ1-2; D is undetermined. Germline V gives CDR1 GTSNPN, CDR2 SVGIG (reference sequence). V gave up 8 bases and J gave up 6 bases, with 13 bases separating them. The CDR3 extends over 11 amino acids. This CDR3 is CAGIKGNGYTF. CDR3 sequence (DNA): TGTGCCGGAATAAAGGGCAATGGCTACACCTTC. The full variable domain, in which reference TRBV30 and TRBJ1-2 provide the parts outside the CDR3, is SQTIHQWPATLVQPVGSPLSLECTVEGTSNPNLYWYRQAAGRGLQLLFYSVGIGQISSEVPQNLSASRPQDRQFILSSKKLLLSDSGFYLCAGIKGNGYTFGSGTRLTVV.

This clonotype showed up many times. The CDR3 loop is CASSEMNTEAFF. The DNA for the CDR3 is TGTGCCAGCAGTGAGATGAACACTGAAGCTTTCTTT. The V call is TRBV2, the J call TRBJ1-1; D is unclear. V lost 3 bases to trimming and J lost 0 bases, with 2 bases between them. Germline CDR1 and CDR2: SNHLY and FYNNEI. The CDR3 covers 12 residues.

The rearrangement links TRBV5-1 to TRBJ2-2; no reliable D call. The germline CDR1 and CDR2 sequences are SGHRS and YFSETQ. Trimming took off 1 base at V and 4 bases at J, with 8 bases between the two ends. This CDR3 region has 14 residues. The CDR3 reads CASSLPTTTGELFF. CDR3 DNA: TGCGCCAGCAGCTTGCCGACCACCACCGGGGAGCTGTTTTTT.

The CDR3 DNA is TGTGCCAGCAGCGTAGACGATCCGAACACTGAAGCTTTCTTT. As protein: CASSVDDPNTEAFF. The rearrangement uses TRBV9 and TRBJ1-1; no firm D call. The CDR3 has 14 residues. Trimming stripped 0 bases from V and 1 base from J, with 7 bases between. Germline assignment: CDR1 SGDLS and CDR2 YYNGEE.

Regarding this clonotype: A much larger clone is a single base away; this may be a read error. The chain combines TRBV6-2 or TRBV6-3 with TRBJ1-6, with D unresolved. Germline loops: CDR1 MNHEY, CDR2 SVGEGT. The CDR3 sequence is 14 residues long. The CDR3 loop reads CAISPGSYNSPLHF. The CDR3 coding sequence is TGTGCCATCAGTCCCGGTTCCTATAATTCACCCCTCCACTTT.

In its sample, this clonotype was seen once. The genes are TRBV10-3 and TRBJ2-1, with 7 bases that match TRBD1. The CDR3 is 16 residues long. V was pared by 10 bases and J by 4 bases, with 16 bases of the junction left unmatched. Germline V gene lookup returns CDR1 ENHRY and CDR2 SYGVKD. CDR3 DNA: TGTGCCAGCAGCTCGGTCGACAGGGCAACTTACAATGAGCAGTTCTTC. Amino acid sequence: CASSSVDRATYNEQFF.

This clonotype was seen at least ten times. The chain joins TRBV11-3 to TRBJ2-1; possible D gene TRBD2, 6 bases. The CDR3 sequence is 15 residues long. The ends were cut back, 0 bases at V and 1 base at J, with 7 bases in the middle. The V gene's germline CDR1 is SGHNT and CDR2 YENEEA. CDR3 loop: CASSLDRGSYNEQFF. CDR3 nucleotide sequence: TGTGCCAGCAGCTTAGATCGGGGGTCCTACAATGAGCAGTTCTTC.

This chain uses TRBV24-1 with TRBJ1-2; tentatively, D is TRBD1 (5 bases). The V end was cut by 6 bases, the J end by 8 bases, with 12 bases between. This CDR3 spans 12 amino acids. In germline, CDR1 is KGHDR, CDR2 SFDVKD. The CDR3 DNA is TGTGCCACCAGTATGAGGGGTCGGGGCTACACCTTC. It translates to CATSMRGRGYTF.

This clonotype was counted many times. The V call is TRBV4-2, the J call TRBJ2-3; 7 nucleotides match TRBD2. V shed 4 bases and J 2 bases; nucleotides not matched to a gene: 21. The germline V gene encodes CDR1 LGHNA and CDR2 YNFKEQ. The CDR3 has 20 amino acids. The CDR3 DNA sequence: TGTGCCAGCAGCCGGTGGTGGCTAGCGGAAGAGCCATCTTACACAGATACGCAGTATTTT. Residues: CASSRWWLAEEPSYTDTQYF.